The 15 T cell receptor beta chains listed next were all sequenced from one sample in a study of human T cells and chemical hapten exposure. Time point here: patch test 3, about 24 weeks after DPC sensitization. The treatment was: therapeutic diphenylcyclopropenone sensitization with weekly scalp DPC. From the RACE reads, TCRdb called clonotypes with MiXCR, one entry per CDR3 protein. The table shows about 84,000 distinct CDR3 sequences, with about a tenth occurring only once. The sequences come from whole blood, collected in connection with sensitization to the hapten diphenylcyclopropenone (DPC). The receptors were gathered from a woman aged 50 to 65 with alopecia areata. Some clones in this sample may be carry-over from other donors' samples.

This clonotype occurred many times. The chain combines TRBV5-1 with TRBJ1-5; D is unclear. Germline CDR1 is SGHRS and CDR2 is YFSETQ. Trimming stripped 1 base from V and 7 bases from J, with 9 bases between. CDR3 length: 13 amino acids. For the CDR3, the DNA is TGCGCCAGCAGCTTGTCCACGGGACAGCCCCAGCATTTT. Translation: CASSLSTGQPQHF.

The table lists this clonotype with a few counts. The chain is built from TRBV2 and TRBJ1-6; tentative D call: TRBD1 (6 bases). The CDR3 has 14 amino acids. The germline V gene has CDR1 SNHLY and CDR2 FYNNEI. V lost 7 bases to trimming and J lost 7 bases, with 14 bases between them. The CDR3 sequence is CASKGHQRNSPLHF. Written as DNA, the CDR3 is TGTGCCAGCAAGGGACACCAAAGGAATTCACCCCTCCACTTT.

This clonotype has more than one count but fewer than ten. The chain employs TRBV20-1 and TRBJ2-7; 10 positions agree with TRBD2. Trimming removed 6 bases from V and 5 bases from J; junction bases left unmatched: 4. The V gene's germline CDR1 is DFQATT and CDR2 SNEGSKA (reference sequence). The CDR3 runs to 12 residues. CDR3 residues: CSAPGLANEQYF. In DNA form, the CDR3 reads TGCAGTGCGCCGGGACTAGCGAACGAGCAGTACTTC.

This clonotype was detected ten times or more. CDR3 DNA: TGTGCCACCCGGGATCAGCCCCAGCATTTT. Translating gives CATRDQPQHF. This chain connects TRBV15 to TRBJ1-5; D gene ambiguous. Per the germline V gene, CDR1 is LNHNV and CDR2 is YYDKDF (reference sequence). CDR3 size: 10 residues. Trimming removed 8 bases at V and 5 bases at J, with 4 bases between.

V and J are TRBV6-5 and TRBJ1-4; 7 bases line up with TRBD1. With 6 bases clipped from V and 8 bases from J, the junction kept 12 bases outside the gene matches. The CDR3 extends over 15 amino acids. CDR1 MNHEY and CDR2 SVGAGI come from the germline V gene. The CDR3 loop reads CASRLQGTGQEKLFF. As DNA, the CDR3 is TGTGCCAGCAGACTACAGGGGACGGGGCAGGAAAAACTGTTTTTT.

This clonotype was counted ten times or more. The chain has TRBV7-3 and TRBJ2-1, with D perhaps assigned TRBD1 or TRBD2 (5 bases each). Trimming took 4 bases from V and 7 from J, leaving 8 bases between them. CDR1 and CDR2 from the germline V gene are SGHTA and FQGTGA. The CDR3 is made up of 12 amino acids. The CDR3: CASSYEGNEQFF. CDR3 in DNA: TGTGCCAGCAGCTACGAGGGGAATGAGCAGTTCTTC.

This clonotype was observed many times. The chain couples TRBV6-6 to TRBJ2-5; no reliable D call. Germline loops: CDR1 MNHNY, CDR2 SVGAGI (reference sequence). CDR3 length: 12 amino acids. The V end lost 6 bases, the J end lost 5 bases, and 10 bases lay between the germline ends. The CDR3, as DNA: TGTGCCAGCAGCCAACGCGCGGAGACCCAGTACTTC. Residues: CASSQRAETQYF.

This clonotype came up many times. This chain uses TRBV30 with TRBJ1-4, with 7 bases aligning to TRBD1. V dropped 1 base and J dropped 2; count of bases not matched to a gene: 7. The CDR3 has 16 residues. Germline V gives CDR1 GTSNPN, CDR2 SVGIG (reference sequence). The CDR3 DNA follows: TGTGCCTGGAGTGCCCGACGCAGGGGGACTAATGAAAAACTGTTTTTT. It yields the protein CAWSARRRGTNEKLFF.

This clonotype was picked up a small number of times. The gene calls are TRBV20-1 and TRBJ2-5; 12 bases map to TRBD2. The CDR3 runs 18 residues. CDR1 is DFQATT and CDR2 is SNEGSKA in the germline V gene (reference sequence). The V segment lost 1 base and the J segment 2 bases; nucleotides outside the gene matches: 11. CDR3 amino acids: CSARVFGTSGLGQETQYF. The CDR3 region has the DNA TGCAGTGCTAGAGTTTTTGGGACTAGCGGGTTGGGGCAAGAGACCCAGTACTTC.

This clonotype has a handful of counts. This chain connects TRBV18 to TRBJ2-3, with TRBD2 matching 10 bases. In germline, CDR1 is KGHSH, CDR2 LQKENI. The CDR3 totals 17 residues. V gave up 0 bases and J gave up 2 bases; unmatched junction bases: 5. CDR3 sequence (DNA): TGTGCCAGCTCACCACCGGCTAGCGGGAGTGTCACAGATACGCAGTATTTT. Amino acids: CASSPPASGSVTDTQYF.

In its sample, this clonotype was seen many times. The rearrangement uses TRBV2 and TRBJ1-1; D remains unclear. CDR1 is SNHLY and CDR2 is FYNNEI in the germline V gene. The CDR3 is 15 amino acids. V lost 7 bases and J 1 base, leaving 16 bases between the germline ends. CDR3 DNA: TGTGCCAGCACGCAATGGAGGCAGTCGAACACTGAAGCTTTCTTT. The encoded protein is CASTQWRQSNTEAFF.

In its sample, this clonotype was seen a few times. CDR3 DNA sequence: TGCGCCAGCAGCTTCCTAGCGGGAGCATCCTACAATGAGCAGTTCTTC. Its translation: CASSFLAGASYNEQFF. The chain couples TRBV5-1 to TRBJ2-1, with 10 bases fitting TRBD2. CDR3 length: 16 residues. Germline CDR1 SGHRS, CDR2 YFSETQ. V lost 2 bases, J lost 1 base, and 3 bases stayed unmatched. The full variable domain, its missing parts supplied by reference TRBV5-1 and TRBJ2-1, is KAGVTQTPRYLIKTRGQQVTLSCSPISGHRSVSWYQQTPGQGLQFLFEYFSETQRNKGNFPGRFSGRQFSNSRSEMNVSTLELGDSALYLCASSFLAGASYNEQFFGPGTRLTVL.

This clonotype was observed at least ten times. The chain has TRBV11-1 and TRBJ1-1, with TRBD1 as a possible D gene (5 bases). The CDR3 is 15 amino acids. In germline, CDR1 is SGHAT, CDR2 FQDESV (reference sequence). V lost 4 bases to trimming and J lost 6 bases, with 18 bases between them. CDR3 loop: CASSYPASGRAEAFF. The CDR3 bases are TGTGCCAGCAGCTACCCTGCCTCAGGGAGGGCTGAAGCTTTCTTT.

This clonotype occurred many times. The chain is built from TRBV7-6 and TRBJ2-1, with TRBD2 identical over 7 bases. This CDR3 is built from 15 residues. The V gene end was trimmed by 5 bases and the J gene end by 6 bases; junction bases not matched to a gene: 10. CDR1 and CDR2 (germline): SGHVS, FNYEAQ. The CDR3 region is CASSPRWEGGNEQFF. The CDR3 DNA is TGTGCCAGCAGCCCCCGGTGGGAGGGTGGCAATGAGCAGTTCTTC.

For this clonotype: This may come from a read error, since a much larger clone is one base off. The genes are TRBV29-1 and TRBJ1-1, with 7 bases identical to TRBD1. The junction had 8 bases not matched to a gene; V was cut back by 5 bases and J by 5 bases. Per the germline V gene, CDR1 is SQVTM and CDR2 is ANQGSEA. The CDR3 sequence is 13 residues long. CDR3 nucleotide sequence: TGCAGCGTTTCGACAGGGACAAAAACTGAAGCTTTCTTT. As protein: CSVSTGTKTEAFF. The entire variable domain, with the rest obtained from reference TRBV29-1 and TRBJ1-1, is as follows: SAVISQKPSRDICQRGTSLTIQCQVDSQVTMMFWYRQQPGQSLTLIATANQGSEATYESGFVIDKFPISRPNLTFSTLTVSNMSPEDSSIYLCSVSTGTKTEAFFGQGTRLTVV.